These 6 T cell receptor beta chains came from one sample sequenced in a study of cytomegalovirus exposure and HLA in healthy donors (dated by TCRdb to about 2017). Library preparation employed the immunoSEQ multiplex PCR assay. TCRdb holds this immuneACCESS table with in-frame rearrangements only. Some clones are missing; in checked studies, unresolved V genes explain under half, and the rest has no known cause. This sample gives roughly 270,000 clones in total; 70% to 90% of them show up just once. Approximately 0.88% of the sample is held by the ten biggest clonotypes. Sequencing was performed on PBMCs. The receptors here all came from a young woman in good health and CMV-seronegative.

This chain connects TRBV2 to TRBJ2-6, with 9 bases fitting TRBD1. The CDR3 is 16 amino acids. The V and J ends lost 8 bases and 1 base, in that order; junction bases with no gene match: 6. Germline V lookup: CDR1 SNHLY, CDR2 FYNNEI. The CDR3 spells CASGGTGSSGANVLTF. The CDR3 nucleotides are TGTGCCAGCGGGGGGACAGGGTCGTCTGGGGCCAACGTCCTGACTTTC.

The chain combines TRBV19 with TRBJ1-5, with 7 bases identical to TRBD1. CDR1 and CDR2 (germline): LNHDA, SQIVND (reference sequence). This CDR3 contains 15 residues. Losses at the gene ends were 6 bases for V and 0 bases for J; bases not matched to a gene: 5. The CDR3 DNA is TGTGCCAGTAGGACAGGGACGAATAGCAATCAGCCCCAGCATTTT. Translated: CASRTGTNSNQPQHF.

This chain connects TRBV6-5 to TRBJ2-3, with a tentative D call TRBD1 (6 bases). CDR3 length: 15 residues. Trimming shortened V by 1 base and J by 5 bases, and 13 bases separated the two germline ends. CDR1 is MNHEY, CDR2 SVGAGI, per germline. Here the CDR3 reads CASSYLGQTGDTQYF. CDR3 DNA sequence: TGTGCCAGCAGTTACTTAGGACAGACGGGAGATACGCAGTATTTT.

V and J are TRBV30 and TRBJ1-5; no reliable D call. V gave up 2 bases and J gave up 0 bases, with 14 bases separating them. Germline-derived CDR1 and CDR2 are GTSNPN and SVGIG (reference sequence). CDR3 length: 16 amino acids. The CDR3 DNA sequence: TGTGCCTGGAGTAGTGTCGGGTGGTATAGCAATCAGCCCCAGCATTTT. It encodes CAWSSVGWYSNQPQHF.

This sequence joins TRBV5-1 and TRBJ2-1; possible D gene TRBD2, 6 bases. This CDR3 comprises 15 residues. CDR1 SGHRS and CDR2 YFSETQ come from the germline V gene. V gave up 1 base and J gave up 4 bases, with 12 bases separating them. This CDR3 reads CASSLWQGLYNEQFF. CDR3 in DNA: TGCGCCAGCAGCTTGTGGCAGGGACTTTACAATGAGCAGTTCTTC. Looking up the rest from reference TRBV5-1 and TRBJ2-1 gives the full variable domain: KAGVTQTPRYLIKTRGQQVTLSCSPISGHRSVSWYQQTPGQGLQFLFEYFSETQRNKGNFPGRFSGRQFSNSRSEMNVSTLELGDSALYLCASSLWQGLYNEQFFGPGTRLTVL.

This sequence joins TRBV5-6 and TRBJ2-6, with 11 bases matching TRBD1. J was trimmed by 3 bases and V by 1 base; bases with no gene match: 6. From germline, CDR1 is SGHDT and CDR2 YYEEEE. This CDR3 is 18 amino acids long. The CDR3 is CASSLLGQGADGANVLTF. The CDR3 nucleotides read TGTGCCAGCAGCTTGTTAGGACAGGGGGCGGATGGGGCCAACGTCCTGACTTTC.